This TCR beta chain was observed in a study of blood T cell repertoires in COVID-19. The CDR3 has 17 amino acids. CDR1 and CDR2 (germline): MNHEY, SMNVEV (reference sequence). Trimming removed 6 bases from V and 4 bases from J; junction bases left unmatched: 14. Only in-frame clones appear in the TCRdb table, and some are missing; sequencing was by immunoSEQ multiplex PCR. This table holds about 250,000 clones, roughly 87% found once. The source material was peripheral blood. The sequence derives from a man younger than 35 with active or convalescent COVID-19. The chain carries TRBV27 and TRBJ2-7, with 11 bases that match TRBD2. The DNA of the CDR3 is TGTGCCAGCAGGATGACTACCGGGACTAGCGGAAAATACGAGCAGTACTTC. This gives the protein CASRMTTGTSGKYEQYF.